The 5 T cell receptor beta chains given below trace back to one sample, sequenced in a study of CD8 T cells in ankylosing spondylitis. TCRdb redid the calling of the 5' RACE reads with MiXCR, one entry per CDR3 protein. The sample comprises around 130,000 distinct CDR3 sequences, roughly 13% of which are singletons, and 2.5% to 3% rests with the top ten. Sequencing was carried out using blood, either unsorted or a sorted T cell fraction (not recorded which). The source is a female donor with ankylosing spondylitis or in good health (not recorded which).

At least ten counts were recorded for this clonotype. The rearrangement joins TRBV11-1 to TRBJ2-1; D is ambiguous. The V end was cut by 0 bases, the J end by 3 bases, with 6 bases between. The CDR3 has 14 amino acids. CDR1 is SGHAT, CDR2 FQDESV, per germline (reference sequence). Here the CDR3 DNA reads TGTGCCAGCAGCTTAGCGGCCAGCTACAATGAGCAGTTCTTC. This sequence encodes CASSLAASYNEQFF.

This clonotype appeared a few times. This chain links TRBV20-1 with TRBJ2-3; D gene uncertain. CDR3 size: 13 residues. Between the trimmed V and J ends, which lost 5 bases and 4 bases, there was a span of 13 bases. Germline V CDR1 and CDR2: DFQATT, SNEGSKA (reference sequence). The chain's CDR3 is CSAPDGGSDTQYF. In DNA form, the CDR3 reads TGCAGTGCTCCAGATGGTGGATCAGATACGCAGTATTTT.

The chain couples TRBV9 to TRBJ1-4, with D possibly TRBD1 on 6 matching bases. Looked up from germline, CDR1 is SGDLS and CDR2 is YYNGEE. The CDR3 spans 15 residues. V lost 3 bases, J lost 6 bases, and 15 bases lay in between. CDR3 in amino acids: CASSDPGGEDEKLFF. DNA for the CDR3: TGTGCCAGCAGCGACCCCGGGGGCGAGGATGAAAAACTGTTTTTT.

The chain is built from TRBV20-1 and TRBJ2-1, with TRBD2 identical over 14 bases. J was trimmed by 7 bases and V by 7 bases; bases with no gene match: 3. Germline V gene data show CDR1 as DFQATT and CDR2 as SNEGSKA (reference sequence). The CDR3 loop spans 13 amino acids. CDR3 sequence: CSGGLAGVNEQFF. The CDR3, as DNA: TGCAGTGGGGGACTAGCGGGAGTGAATGAGCAGTTCTTC.

V and J are TRBV5-4 and TRBJ2-5; D may be TRBD2 (6 bases). Trimming removed 4 bases from V and 2 bases from J, with 9 bases in between. This CDR3 spans 13 amino acids. Germline values: CDR1 SGHNT, CDR2 YYREEE (reference sequence). The CDR3 spells CASSIGGQETQYF. Written as DNA, the CDR3 is TGTGCCAGCAGCATCGGGGGACAAGAGACCCAGTACTTC. Complete variable domain (other parts from reference TRBV5-4 and TRBJ2-5): ETGVTQSPTHLIKTRGQQVTLRCSSQSGHNTVSWYQQALGQGPQFIFQYYREEENGRGNFPPRFSGLQFPNYSSELNVNALELDDSALYLCASSIGGQETQYFGPGTRLLVL.